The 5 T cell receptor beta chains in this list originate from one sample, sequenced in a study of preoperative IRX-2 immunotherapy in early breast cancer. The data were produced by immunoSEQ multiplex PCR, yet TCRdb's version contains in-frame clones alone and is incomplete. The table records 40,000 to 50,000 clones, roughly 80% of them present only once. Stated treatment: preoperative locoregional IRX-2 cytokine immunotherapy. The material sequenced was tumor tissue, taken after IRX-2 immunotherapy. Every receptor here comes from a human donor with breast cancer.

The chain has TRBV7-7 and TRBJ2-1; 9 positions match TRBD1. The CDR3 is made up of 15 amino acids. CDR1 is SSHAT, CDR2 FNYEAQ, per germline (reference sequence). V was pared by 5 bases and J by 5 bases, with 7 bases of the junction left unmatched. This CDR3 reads CASSRKTGGNNEQFF. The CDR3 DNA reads TGTGCCAGCAGCCGAAAGACAGGGGGAAACAATGAGCAGTTCTTC.

CDR3 sequence: CASTHRRLYTDTQYF. The CDR3 nucleotides read TGTGCCAGCACTCATCGACGTCTTTACACAGATACGCAGTATTTT. The chain couples TRBV12-5 to TRBJ2-3; D unclear. Germline V CDR1 and CDR2: LGHNT, FRNRAP. The CDR3 has 15 amino acids.

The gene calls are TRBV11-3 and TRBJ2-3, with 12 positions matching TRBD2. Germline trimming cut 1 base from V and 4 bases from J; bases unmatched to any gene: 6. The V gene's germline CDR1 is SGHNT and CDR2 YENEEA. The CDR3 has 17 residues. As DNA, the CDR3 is TGTGCCAGCAGCTTAGGACTAGCGGGAGAGTCGGCAGATACGCAGTATTTT. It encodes CASSLGLAGESADTQYF.

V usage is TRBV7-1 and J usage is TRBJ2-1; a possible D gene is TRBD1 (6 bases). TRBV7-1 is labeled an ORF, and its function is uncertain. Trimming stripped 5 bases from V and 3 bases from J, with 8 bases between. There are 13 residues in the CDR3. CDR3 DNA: TGTGCCAGCAGCGGCAGGGGCTACAATGAGCAGTTCTTC. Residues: CASSGRGYNEQFF.

The CDR3 DNA follows: TGCGCCAGCAGCTTGTCAGCTTCCGACACCGGGGAGCTGTTTTTT. It is translated as CASSLSASDTGELFF. This chain connects TRBV5-1 to TRBJ2-2; no clear D gene. Trimming cost V 1 base and J 3 bases, with 10 bases left between them. The CDR3 runs to 15 residues. The germline V gene has CDR1 SGHRS and CDR2 YFSETQ.